A single T cell receptor (beta chain) is shown here with its context. Its specificity is not known. Trimming shortened V by 1 base and J by 0 bases, and 10 bases separated the two germline ends. The CDR3 loop spans 15 amino acids. CDR1 is SGHRS and CDR2 is YFSETQ in the germline V gene. The data were taken from a study of PD-1 blockade in classical Hodgkin lymphoma. Study findings and constraints: CD4+ TCR diversity, unlike CD8+, climbed significantly by C4D1.

The sample's time point: cycle 4 day 1 (C4D1), after less than seven weeks of nivolumab. All the patients suffered relapse after autologous stem cell transplantation, and brentuximab vedotin exposure differed. Produced via immunoSEQ multiplex PCR; TCRdb's table is partial and in-frame only. The data contain over 50,000 clones, 70% to 90% of them seen just once; the ten biggest clones take up roughly 8.7%. The specimen comprised peripheral blood mononuclear cells (PBMCs), sampled before the fourth cycle of nivolumab. The chain carries TRBV5-1 and TRBJ1-1, with TRBD1 as a possible D gene (5 bases). The clonotype was recovered from a human donor with classical Hodgkin lymphoma. The CDR3 coding sequence is TGCGCCAGCAGCTTGTTTGACAGCCTGAACACTGAAGCTTTCTTT. Its protein product is CASSLFDSLNTEAFF.